The T cell receptor beta chain described here comes from a study of T cell changes during pregnancy in multiple sclerosis (dated by TCRdb to between 2018 and 2020). Regarding the research as a whole: The study looked at changes in the T cell repertoire across pregnancy in women with multiple sclerosis.

Worth noting for this clone: What this receptor recognizes is not known. No base-level quality is on record; no much larger clone is a single base apart.

The trim is 4 bases for V and 7 bases for J, with a gap of 11 bases between the germline ends. Taken from cysteine to phenylalanine, the CDR3 has 12 residues. The read is trimmed to its CDR3 DNA, 36 bases read in frame from base 1. Taken from the germline V gene, the CDR1 and CDR2 loops are SGHVS and FNYEAQ. The library relied on the immunoSEQ multiplex PCR assay. As stored in TCRdb, this immuneACCESS dataset retains in-frame rearrangements with V and J assigned. A fraction of the clones does not appear; measured against another copy, unresolved V genes explain less than half of the discrepancy, and the remainder lacks a known reason. For this sample there are fewer than 65,000 clones; about nine tenths appear just once. The ten largest clonotypes hold roughly a tenth of the sample.

This chain joins TRBV7-6 to TRBJ2-7; the D region possibly corresponds to TRBD2 (5 bases align). Source: CD8+ T cells from peripheral blood mononuclear cells, taken after pregnancy. This receptor was taken from a female donor with multiple sclerosis, enrolled in a pregnancy study. Here the CDR3 is given as CASSSGGEEQYF. The DNA sequence reads TGTGCCAGCAGCTCCGGTGGGGAGGAGCAGTACTTC.